This entry describes one T cell receptor (beta chain). Its antigen is not identified. The CDR3 is 13 amino acids. Germline V gene lookup returns CDR1 MDHEN and CDR2 SYDVKM. V was clipped by 8 bases and J by 4 bases; unmatched bases: 6. This sample is part of a study of shared clonotypes between healthy human individuals. Each PCR replicate from the sorted subsets contained about 200 ng DNA, which is some 31,000 T cell genomes. Methods used by the authors: In the immunoSEQ data, sequences were junction-only and lacked quality scores, so filtering differed. Sequenced by immunoSEQ multiplex PCR; TCRdb stores in-frame clones only, minus some. That table is the source of V, J and clone size, and D and trimming were worked out from the DNA. This sample has about 2.1 million clones; around 93% occur once, and the top ten carry around 1.8%. Study findings and constraints: Of the naive CD4 clonotypes, around 4.9% were shared across a handful of donors.

Naive CD8 cells comprised CD45RO-negative, CCR7-positively selected cells, excluding terminally differentiated effector memory CD45RA+ cells. This chain joins TRBV28 and TRBJ1-2, with 8 bases that match TRBD1. The receptor was derived from a man aged 18 to 29 in good health. Some clones in this sample may be carry-over from other donors' samples. What was sequenced was naive CD8+ T cells from PBMCs. In DNA, the CDR3 is TGTGCCAGCGCAGGGGGCGCTTTCTATGGCTACACCTTC. Translating gives CASAGGAFYGYTF.